The 18 T cell receptor beta chains reported below all come from one sample, sequenced in a study of post-analysis software for immune sequencing data. Findings and caveats of the study: Patients carried several TRBV segments more frequently than controls did, and TRBV5-6, TRBV5-1 and TRBV20-1 were among them.

Researchers reported that TCR beta cDNA libraries carried unique molecular identifiers. TCRdb ran MiXCR on the PCR reads and lists one entry per CDR3 protein. The sample carries approximately 360,000 distinct CDR3 sequences, roughly 38% recorded once. The antigens these receptors bind are not known. The source material was blood. The receptor set was obtained from a girl between 5 and 17 years old with multiple sclerosis.

The rearrangement links TRBV5-1 to TRBJ1-1; 10 bases align to TRBD1. CDR3 length: 15 amino acids. J was trimmed by 4 bases and V by 3 bases; bases with no gene match: 6. From germline, CDR1 is SGHRS and CDR2 YFSETQ. The CDR3 sequence is CASSSGQGLGTEAFF. In DNA form, the CDR3 reads TGCGCCAGCAGCTCGGGACAGGGGTTGGGCACTGAAGCTTTCTTT.

The CDR3 is CASSAGATRETQYF. DNA for the CDR3: TGCGCCAGCAGTGCGGGGGCTACACGTGAGACCCAGTACTTC. V and J are TRBV5-1 and TRBJ2-5; TRBD2 is a possible D gene (7 bases). The CDR3 is 14 amino acids. Germline CDR1 is SGHRS and CDR2 is YFSETQ. V shed 5 bases and J shed 5 bases, with 16 bases lying between them.

This clonotype has more than one count but fewer than ten. V usage is TRBV5-1 and J usage is TRBJ2-2; 9 bases match TRBD1. This CDR3 is built from 14 residues. Germline loops: CDR1 SGHRS, CDR2 YFSETQ. V trimming: 3 bases; J trimming: 4 bases; junction bases outside the gene matches: 1. Here the CDR3 reads CASSSQGATGELFF. The CDR3 DNA reads as TGCGCCAGCAGCTCACAGGGGGCCACCGGGGAGCTGTTTTTT.

This CDR3 reads CSAEAGTSLTDTQYF. DNA of the CDR3: TGCAGTGCCGAGGCCGGGACTAGTCTCACAGATACGCAGTATTTT. The genes are TRBV20-1 and TRBJ2-3; 8 bases are shared with TRBD2. The CDR3 loop spans 15 amino acids. The V gene end was trimmed by 6 bases and the J gene end by 2 bases; junction bases not matched to a gene: 10. CDR1 DFQATT and CDR2 SNEGSKA come from the germline V gene (reference sequence).

Points on this clonotype: A clone one base away is much larger, so this may be a read error. The gene calls are TRBV7-9 and TRBJ2-3, with D possibly TRBD1 on 6 matching bases. V lost 6 bases, J lost 0 bases, and 13 bases lay in between. Per germline, CDR1 SEHNR and CDR2 FQNEAQ (reference sequence). This CDR3 comprises 15 residues. Here the CDR3 reads CASRTGTPSTDTQYF. In nucleotides, the CDR3 is TGTGCCAGCAGGACCGGGACACCCAGCACAGATACGCAGTATTTT. The whole variable domain, remainder taken from reference TRBV7-9 and TRBJ2-3, is DTGVSQNPRHKITKRGQNVTFRCDPISEHNRLYWYRQTLGQGPEFLTYFQNEAQLEKSRLLSDRFSAERPKGSFSTLEIQRTEQGDSAMYLCASRTGTPSTDTQYFGPGTRLTVL.

As for this clonotype: This sequence may be a read error, since a much larger clone differs from it by one base. The chain employs TRBV29-1 and TRBJ2-1; weak D call: TRBD1 (5 bases). The CDR3 is 11 amino acids. V lost 6 bases and J 3 bases, leaving 6 bases between the germline ends. Germline V gene data show CDR1 as SQVTM and CDR2 as ANQGSEA. This CDR3 is CSVGDYNEQFF. The CDR3 DNA is TGCAGCGTAGGGGACTACAATGAGCAGTTCTTC.

The V call is TRBV15, the J call TRBJ1-5; TRBD1 is a possible D gene (5 bases). The germline V gene has CDR1 LNHNV and CDR2 YYDKDF (reference sequence). The CDR3 consists of 15 residues. V was shortened by 0 bases and J by 7 bases, with 13 bases between the two germline ends. CDR3 bases: TGTGCCACCAGCAGAGATGGCGGGGGTGTGCAGCCCCAGCATTTT. This encodes CATSRDGGGVQPQHF.

The chain joins TRBV27 to TRBJ2-7; D assignment may be TRBD1 or TRBD2 (7 bases each). V dropped 0 bases and J dropped 1 base, with 13 bases sitting between them. Germline V CDR1 and CDR2: MNHEY, SMNVEV (reference sequence). The CDR3 sequence is 16 residues long. The CDR3 coding sequence is TGTGCCAGCAGTTTATCGCTCAGGGGGGGATCCTACGAGCAGTACTTC. It encodes CASSLSLRGGSYEQYF.

This clonotype came up many times. CDR3 in DNA: TGTGCCATCAGTGAGCAGGGACTTCGCAACGAGCAGTACTTC. Its protein is CAISEQGLRNEQYF. V is TRBV10-3 and J is TRBJ2-7; a possible D gene is TRBD2 (6 bases). The germline V and J ends were trimmed by 2 bases and 5 bases, with 13 bases remaining between them. The CDR3 totals 14 residues. The germline V gene has CDR1 ENHRY and CDR2 SYGVKD.

The chain combines TRBV4-2 with TRBJ2-1; 11 bases map to TRBD2. CDR3 length equals 17 residues. J gave up 9 bases and V 2 bases, and 12 bases lay outside the gene matches. From germline, CDR1 is LGHNA and CDR2 YNFKEQ. This chain's CDR3 is CASSQHYSGGAGGEQFF. In DNA form, the CDR3 reads TGTGCCAGCAGCCAACACTATAGCGGGGGGGCAGGTGGTGAGCAGTTCTTC.

This clonotype has more than one count but fewer than ten. V and J are TRBV4-3 and TRBJ2-7; maybe TRBD2 (6 bases). The germline V gene encodes CDR1 LGHNA and CDR2 YSLEER. There are 15 residues in the CDR3. V was shortened by 0 bases and J by 1 base, with 10 bases between the two germline ends. This CDR3 is CASSQEGGVSYEQYF. In DNA form, the CDR3 reads TGCGCCAGCAGCCAAGAAGGAGGGGTTTCCTACGAGCAGTACTTC.

The gene calls are TRBV4-1 and TRBJ2-7; 9 bases align to TRBD1. The end of the DNA is better explained by TRBJ2-5, so the J call may be wrong. Looked up from germline, CDR1 is MGHRA and CDR2 is YSYEKL. This CDR3 contains 16 residues. The CDR3 sequence: CASSQVVVGTGKTQYF. DNA of the CDR3: TGCGCCAGCAGCCAAGTGGTGGTAGGGACAGGGAAGACCCAGTACTTC.

Details on this clonotype: A much larger clone differs from this one at a single base, so this may be a read error. This sequence joins TRBV13 and TRBJ1-1; D is undetermined. This CDR3 is built from 17 residues. CDR1 PRHDT and CDR2 FYEKMQ come from the germline V gene (reference sequence). In nucleotides, the CDR3 is TGTGCCTGCAGCTTAGCCGGGCTCCCCTCGGGAAGAACTGAAGCTTTCTTT. This codes for CACSLAGLPSGRTEAFF.

The V gene is TRBV24-1, the J gene TRBJ2-7; maybe TRBD2 (5 bases). This CDR3 has 20 amino acids. Germline CDR1 KGHDR, CDR2 SFDVKD. V was cut by 4 bases and J by 0 bases, with 27 bases left in between. DNA of the CDR3: TGTGCCACCAGTGAGACCGGACCCCTGGCTCGGACGGGGAGCTCCTACGAGCAGTACTTC. Its translation is CATSETGPLARTGSSYEQYF.

The rearrangement links TRBV12-3 or TRBV12-4 to TRBJ1-2; D gene ambiguous. The ends were cut back, 5 bases at V and 2 bases at J, with 12 bases in the middle. This CDR3 has 14 amino acids. The CDR3 here is CASSPDQANYGYTF. CDR3 nucleotide sequence: TGTGCCAGCAGTCCCGACCAGGCAAACTATGGCTACACCTTC.

The chain couples TRBV19 to TRBJ2-1; D is ambiguous. The CDR3 extends over 12 amino acids. The ends were cut back, 5 bases at V and 7 bases at J, with 9 bases in the middle. Germline CDR1 LNHDA, CDR2 SQIVND (reference sequence). The CDR3 DNA reads as TGTGCCAGTAGTCTACACAGAAATGAGCAGTTCTTC. It encodes CASSLHRNEQFF. Supplemented by reference TRBV19 and TRBJ2-1, the full variable domain reads DGGITQSPKYLFRKEGQNVTLSCEQNLNHDAMYWYRQDPGQGLRLIYYSQIVNDFQKGDIAEGYSVSREKKESFPLTVTSAQKNPTAFYLCASSLHRNEQFFGPGTRLTVL.

Details on this clonotype: One end of the junction fails to match germline, which may point to a read error. The chain couples TRBV7-2 to TRBJ1-6, with TRBD1 identical over 9 bases. CDR3 length equals 16 residues. Germline V gives CDR1 SGHTA, CDR2 FQGNSA. The CDR3 DNA reads as TGTGCCAGCAGCTTTGCACCGGGACAGGGTTCAGGGCCCCGCCACTTT. Translation: CASSFAPGQGSGPRHF. Full variable domain (remainder filled in from reference TRBV7-2 and TRBJ1-6): GAGVSQSPSNKVTEKGKDVELRCDPISGHTALYWYRQSLGQGLEFLIYFQGNSAPDKSGLPSDRFSAERTGGSVSTLTIQRTQQEDSAVYLCASSFAPGQGSGPRHFGNGTRLTVT.

The chain employs TRBV12-3 or TRBV12-4 and TRBJ1-1, with a tentative D call TRBD1 (5 bases). The CDR3 length is 15 residues. V was cut by 6 bases and J by 1 base, with 15 bases left in between. CDR3 sequence reads: CASSLPTGENTEAFF. In nucleotides, the CDR3 is TGTGCCAGCAGCCTTCCCACAGGAGAGAACACTGAAGCTTTCTTT.